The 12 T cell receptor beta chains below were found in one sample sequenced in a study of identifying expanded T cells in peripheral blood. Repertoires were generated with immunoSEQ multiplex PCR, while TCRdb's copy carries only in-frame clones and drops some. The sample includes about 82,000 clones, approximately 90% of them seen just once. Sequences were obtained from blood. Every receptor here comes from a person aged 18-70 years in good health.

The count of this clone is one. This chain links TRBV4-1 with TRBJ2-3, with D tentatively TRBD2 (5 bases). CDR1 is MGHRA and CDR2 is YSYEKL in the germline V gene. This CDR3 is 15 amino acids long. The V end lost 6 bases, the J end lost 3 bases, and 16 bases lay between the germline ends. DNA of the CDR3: TGCGCCAGCAGGCCTCTCCGGGAACCGACAGATACGCAGTATTTT. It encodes CASRPLREPTDTQYF.

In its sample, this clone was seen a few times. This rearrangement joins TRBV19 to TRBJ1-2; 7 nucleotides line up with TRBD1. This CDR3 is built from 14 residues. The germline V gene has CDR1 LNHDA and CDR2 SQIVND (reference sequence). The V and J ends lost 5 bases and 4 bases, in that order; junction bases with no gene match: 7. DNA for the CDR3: TGTGCCAGTAGTCCCGGACAGGTACGCTATGGCTACACCTTC. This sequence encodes CASSPGQVRYGYTF.

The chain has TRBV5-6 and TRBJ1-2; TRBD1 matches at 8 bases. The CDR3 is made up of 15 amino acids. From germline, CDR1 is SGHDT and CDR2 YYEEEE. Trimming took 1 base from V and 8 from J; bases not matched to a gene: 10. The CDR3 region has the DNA TGTGCCAGCAGCTTGAGGCAAAATCCAGGGGGCGGCTACACCTTC. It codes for CASSLRQNPGGGYTF.

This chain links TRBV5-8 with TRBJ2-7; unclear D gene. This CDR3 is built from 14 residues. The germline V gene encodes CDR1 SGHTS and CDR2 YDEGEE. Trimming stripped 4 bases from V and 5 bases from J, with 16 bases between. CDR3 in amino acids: CASSQPGLGNEQYF. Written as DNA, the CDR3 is TGTGCCAGCAGCCAACCCGGTTTAGGTAACGAGCAGTACTTC.

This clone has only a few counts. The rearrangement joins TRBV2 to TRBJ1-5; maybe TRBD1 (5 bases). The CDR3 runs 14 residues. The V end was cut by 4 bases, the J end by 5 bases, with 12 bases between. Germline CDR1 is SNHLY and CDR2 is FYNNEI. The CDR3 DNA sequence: TGTGCCAGCAGTGGGGCCAGGGATTATCAGCCCCAGCATTTT. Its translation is CASSGARDYQPQHF.

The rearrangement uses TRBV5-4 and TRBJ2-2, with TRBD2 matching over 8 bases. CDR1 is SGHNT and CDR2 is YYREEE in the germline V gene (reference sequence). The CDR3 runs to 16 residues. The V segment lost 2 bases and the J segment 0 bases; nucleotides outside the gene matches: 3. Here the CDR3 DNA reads TGTGCCAGCAGCTTAAAACTAGCGGCGAACACCGGGGAGCTGTTTTTT. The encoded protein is CASSLKLAANTGELFF.

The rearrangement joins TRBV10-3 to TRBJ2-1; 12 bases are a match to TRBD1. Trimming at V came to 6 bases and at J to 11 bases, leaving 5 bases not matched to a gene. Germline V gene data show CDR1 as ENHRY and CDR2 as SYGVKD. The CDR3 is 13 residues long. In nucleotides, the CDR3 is TGTGCCATCAGAATGGGACAGGGGGCCCAGCAGTTCTTC. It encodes CAIRMGQGAQQFF.

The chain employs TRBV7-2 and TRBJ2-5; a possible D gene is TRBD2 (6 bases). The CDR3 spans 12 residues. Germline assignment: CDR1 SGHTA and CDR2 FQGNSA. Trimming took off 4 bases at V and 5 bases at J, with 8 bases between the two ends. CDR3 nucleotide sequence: TGTGCCAGCAGCTCGGGGAGGGAGACCCAGTACTTC. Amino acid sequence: CASSSGRETQYF.

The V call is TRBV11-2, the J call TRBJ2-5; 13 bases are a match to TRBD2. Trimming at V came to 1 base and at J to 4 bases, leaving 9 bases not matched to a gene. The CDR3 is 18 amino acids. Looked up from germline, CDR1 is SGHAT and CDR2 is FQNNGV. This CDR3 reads CASSLVLGTSGGGETQYF. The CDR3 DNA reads TGTGCCAGCAGCTTAGTTCTCGGTACTAGCGGGGGGGGAGAGACCCAGTACTTC.

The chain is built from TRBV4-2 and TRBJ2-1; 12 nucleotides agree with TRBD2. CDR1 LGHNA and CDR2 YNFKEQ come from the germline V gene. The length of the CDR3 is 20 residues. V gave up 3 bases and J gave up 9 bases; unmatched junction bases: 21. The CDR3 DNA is TGTGCCAGCAGCCATAACCCGGGGGCCTGGACTAGCGGGATCCAGGCTGAGCAGTTCTTC. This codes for CASSHNPGAWTSGIQAEQFF.

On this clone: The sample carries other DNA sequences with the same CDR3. The CDR3, as DNA: TGTGCCAGCAGCTTTGGACGGTCGTACGAGCAGTACTTC. Amino acids: CASSFGRSYEQYF. The chain carries TRBV13 and TRBJ2-7; no definite D call. The CDR3 is made up of 13 amino acids. V was shortened by 3 bases and J by 4 bases, with 10 bases between the two germline ends. Germline V gene sequence: CDR1 PRHDT, CDR2 FYEKMQ (reference sequence).

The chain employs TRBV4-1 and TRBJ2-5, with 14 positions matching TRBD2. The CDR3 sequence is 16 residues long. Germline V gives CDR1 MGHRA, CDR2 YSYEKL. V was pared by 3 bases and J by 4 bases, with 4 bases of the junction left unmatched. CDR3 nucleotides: TGCGCCAGCAGCCATGGACTAGCGGGGGGTTTAGAGACCCAGTACTTC. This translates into CASSHGLAGGLETQYF.